Listed here are 5 T cell receptor beta chains from one sample, sequenced in a study of blood T cells in healthy people across ages. The authors ran a second PCR of roughly 6 to 12 cycles using a sample-barcoded 5' primer and a J-beta primer mix. One entry per CDR3 protein, called by TCRdb with MiXCR from the 5' RACE reads. The table has 800,000 to 1,300,000 distinct CDR3 sequences, roughly a quarter seen once; the top ten hold around 0.75%. This sample also belongs to another study, concerning T cells of mothers and their children.

Sequencing input: blood. The receptors derive from a girl aged 2 to 9 in good health.

The genes are TRBV29-1 and TRBJ1-1; weak D call: TRBD1 (6 bases). The CDR3 is 13 amino acids. Between the trimmed V and J ends, which lost 3 bases and 4 bases, there was a span of 12 bases. Germline CDR1 and CDR2: SQVTM and ANQGSEA. The CDR3 DNA sequence: TGCAGCGTTGACCTGCCGGGGGCCACTGAAGCTTTCTTT. Protein product: CSVDLPGATEAFF.

The chain's CDR3 is CSVEDTGNYEQYF. DNA of the CDR3: TGCAGCGTTGAAGACACAGGGAATTACGAGCAGTACTTC. V usage is TRBV29-1 and J usage is TRBJ2-7, with D possibly TRBD1 on 6 matching bases. Germline-derived CDR1 and CDR2 are SQVTM and ANQGSEA. With 0 bases removed from V and 4 bases from J, the gap between germline ends came to 10 bases. The CDR3 spans 13 residues.

The chain links TRBV6-5 to TRBJ1-1; 7 nucleotides line up with TRBD1. This CDR3 contains 19 residues. Germline V gene lookup returns CDR1 MNHEY and CDR2 SVGAGI. J was trimmed by 1 base and V by 0 bases; bases with no gene match: 14. The chain's CDR3 is CASSYSRFRSPGGNTEAFF. In DNA form, the CDR3 reads TGTGCCAGCAGTTACTCGAGGTTTCGAAGCCCAGGGGGGAACACTGAAGCTTTCTTT.

At least ten counts were recorded for this clonotype. The chain combines TRBV7-8 with TRBJ1-2; unclear D gene. The CDR3 extends over 14 amino acids. The V gene's germline CDR1 is SGHVS and CDR2 FQNEAQ. Trimming took 1 base from V and 3 from J, leaving 9 bases between them. The CDR3 reads CASSLVLGDYGYTF. DNA of the CDR3: TGTGCCAGCAGCTTAGTTTTGGGTGACTATGGCTACACCTTC.

In this sample, this clonotype turned up a few times. The gene calls are TRBV4-2 and TRBJ1-2, with no clear D. The CDR3 extends over 14 amino acids. CDR1 is LGHNA and CDR2 is YNFKEQ in the germline V gene. V was shortened by 1 base and J by 3 bases, with 9 bases between the two germline ends. CDR3 sequence: CASSQVAQYYGYTF. As DNA, the CDR3 is TGTGCCAGCAGCCAAGTTGCACAGTACTATGGCTACACCTTC.